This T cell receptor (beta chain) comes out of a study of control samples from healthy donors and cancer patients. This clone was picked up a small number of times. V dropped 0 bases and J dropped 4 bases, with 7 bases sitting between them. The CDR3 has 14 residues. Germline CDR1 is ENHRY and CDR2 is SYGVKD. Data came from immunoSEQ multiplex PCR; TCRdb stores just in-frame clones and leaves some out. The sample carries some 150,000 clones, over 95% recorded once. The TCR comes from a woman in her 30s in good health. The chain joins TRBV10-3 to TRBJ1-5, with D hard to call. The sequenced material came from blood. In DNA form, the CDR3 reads TGTGCCATCAGTGAGTCGGCATGGAATCAGCCCCAGCATTTT. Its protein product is CAISESAWNQPQHF.